This is a list of T cell receptor beta chains from one sample in a study of cytomegalovirus exposure and HLA in healthy donors. TCRdb's copy holds only in-frame clones and misses some; the assay was immunoSEQ multiplex PCR. The repertoire includes about 76,000 clones, approximately 78% of them detected once, and roughly 2.6% sits in the top ten. Source material: PBMCs. The receptor source for this set is a male donor in good health and CMV-seropositive. Each CDR3 is given without its conserved first and last residue.

CDR3 protein: ASSAQGGSTDTQY
J gene: TRBJ2-3
V gene: TRBV2
CDR3 length: 13

CDR3 protein: ASSLTSAQETQY
J gene: TRBJ2-5
V gene: TRBV5-1
CDR3 length: 12

CDR3 protein: ASSYALAGGQF
J gene: TRBJ2-1
V gene: TRBV5-1
CDR3 length: 11

CDR3 protein: ASRSPTGLNTGELF
J gene: TRBJ2-2
V gene: TRBV6-6
CDR3 length: 14

CDR3 protein: ASFPLAGADTQY
J gene: TRBJ2-3
V gene: TRBV5-1
CDR3 length: 12

CDR3 protein: ASSMEGQVNYGYT
J gene: TRBJ1-2
V gene: TRBV19
CDR3 length: 13

CDR3 protein: AISGSPLGQGGFGYT
J gene: TRBJ1-2
V gene: TRBV10-3
CDR3 length: 15

CDR3 protein: AITGTGGEQY
J gene: TRBJ2-7
V gene: TRBV10-3
CDR3 length: 10

CDR3 protein: ASSMFGQTSYEQY
J gene: TRBJ2-7
V gene: TRBV19
CDR3 length: 13

CDR3 protein: ASSPTPRDRGMHYGYT
J gene: TRBJ1-2
V gene: TRBV7-4
CDR3 length: 16

CDR3 protein: ASSPVQGSEQY
J gene: TRBJ2-7
V gene: TRBV28
CDR3 length: 11

CDR3 protein: ASSRGLAGGINTGELF
J gene: TRBJ2-2
V gene: TRBV9
CDR3 length: 16

CDR3 protein: ASSTRTAPNQPQH
J gene: TRBJ1-5
V gene: TRBV19
CDR3 length: 13

CDR3 protein: ASTQGGAGANVLT
J gene: TRBJ2-6
V gene: TRBV19
CDR3 length: 13

CDR3 protein: ASHSGRPYTGELF
J gene: TRBJ2-2
V gene: TRBV28
CDR3 length: 13